These 19 T cell receptor beta chains were all obtained from the same sample, sequenced in a study of cytomegalovirus exposure and HLA in healthy donors. PCR amplification relied on 60 Vbeta primers (plus 13 Jbeta primers). Only in-frame clones appear in the TCRdb table, and some are missing; sequencing was by immunoSEQ multiplex PCR. The sample contains over 60,000 clones, roughly 82% of which appear only once. The sequenced sample was PBMCs. All receptors come from a man in his 70s in good health and CMV-seronegative.

The J gene is TRBJ1-2, the V gene TRBV6-1, with D maybe TRBD1 (6 bases). There are 12 residues in the CDR3. Germline V gene lookup returns CDR1 MNHNS and CDR2 SASEGT. The V end lost 10 bases, the J end lost 7 bases, and 16 bases lay between the germline ends. The CDR3 DNA sequence: TGTGCCACCCTAGGGGGATTGGGTGGCTACACCTTC. Its protein is CATLGGLGGYTF.

The rearrangement joins TRBV7-2 to TRBJ2-7; 10 nucleotides agree with TRBD2. CDR1 SGHTA and CDR2 FQGNSA come from the germline V gene. V shed 2 bases and J 5 bases; nucleotides not matched to a gene: 12. This CDR3 spans 17 amino acids. The CDR3 nucleotides are TGTGCCAGCAGCTTACGGGGAAGCGGGGGGGCCTTTAACGAGCAGTACTTC. This translates into CASSLRGSGGAFNEQYF.

This chain uses TRBV5-1 with TRBJ1-4; 7 bases are shared with TRBD1. There are 15 residues in the CDR3. With V trimmed by 2 bases and J by 10 bases, 11 bases remained unmatched. Germline-derived CDR1 and CDR2 are SGHRS and YFSETQ. CDR3: CASSLNWEPGGKLFF. For the CDR3, the DNA is TGCGCCAGCAGCTTAAATTGGGAACCAGGGGGAAAACTGTTTTTT.

The chain carries TRBV30 and TRBJ2-1; 8 positions match TRBD2. V was pared by 4 bases and J by 7 bases, with 6 bases of the junction left unmatched. The CDR3 spans 13 residues. Germline CDR1 and CDR2: GTSNPN and SVGIG (reference sequence). The CDR3 spells CAWISGSGNEQFF. The CDR3 nucleotides are TGTGCCTGGATCAGCGGGAGTGGTAATGAGCAGTTCTTC.

This clone was detected once. The rearrangement links TRBV5-6 to TRBJ2-5; D ambiguous. Germline V gene data show CDR1 as SGHDT and CDR2 as YYEEEE. The CDR3 has 15 amino acids. V was trimmed by 0 bases and J by 3 bases, leaving 12 bases between them. The CDR3, as DNA: TGTGCCAGCAGCTTGGGTTGGGCAGGCGAAGAGACCCAGTACTTC. This translates into CASSLGWAGEETQYF.

There are a few counts of this clone. This chain links TRBV6-1 with TRBJ1-3, with D perhaps matching TRBD1 (5 bases). V was clipped by 6 bases and J by 7 bases, with 13 bases between them. The CDR3 runs to 13 residues. Looked up from germline, CDR1 is MNHNS and CDR2 is SASEGT. CDR3 sequence (DNA): TGTGCCAGCAGAGACTCGGGGGAGAACACCATATATTTT. It encodes CASRDSGENTIYF.

The chain couples TRBV28 to TRBJ2-7; 10 nucleotides agree with TRBD1. The CDR3 contains 15 residues. Germline V gene data show CDR1 as MDHEN and CDR2 as SYDVKM. Trimming took 2 bases from V and 1 from J; bases not matched to a gene: 2. CDR3 nucleotides: TGTGCCAGCAGTTTAGAGGGACAGGGGTCCTACGAGCAGTACTTC. As protein: CASSLEGQGSYEQYF.

This clone was detected a few times. The chain joins TRBV6-5 to TRBJ1-1; TRBD1 aligns across 7 bases. Trimming cost V 5 bases and J 4 bases; bases outside gene matches: 7. This CDR3 is 14 amino acids long. Germline V lookup: CDR1 MNHEY, CDR2 SVGAGI. Written as DNA, the CDR3 is TGTGCCAGCAGTCCCAGACAGGGAGGCACTGAAGCTTTCTTT. Translating gives CASSPRQGGTEAFF.

This clone came up a few times. This chain uses TRBV5-1 with TRBJ2-1, with D perhaps TRBD2 (6 bases). Trimming removed 0 bases at V and 6 bases at J, with 7 bases between. Germline lookup yields CDR1 SGHRS and CDR2 YFSETQ. CDR3 length equals 13 residues. The CDR3 sequence is CASSLGLVNEQFF. CDR3 bases: TGCGCCAGCAGCTTGGGACTAGTCAATGAGCAGTTCTTC.

This chain joins TRBV19 and TRBJ2-2; 8 bases match TRBD2. This CDR3 is built from 14 residues. In germline, CDR1 is LNHDA, CDR2 SQIVND (reference sequence). After removal of 2 bases from V and 4 bases from J, the junction contained 0 bases not matched to a gene. The CDR3 sequence: CASSITSGTGELFF. The CDR3 DNA reads as TGTGCCAGTAGTATAACTAGCGGCACCGGGGAGCTGTTTTTT.

The rearrangement joins TRBV28 to TRBJ1-6, with unresolved D. The CDR3 has 14 amino acids. The germline gives CDR1 MDHEN, CDR2 SYDVKM. Trimming removed 6 bases at V and 0 bases at J, with 6 bases between. The CDR3 sequence: CASRGSSYNSPLHF. The CDR3 DNA sequence: TGTGCCAGCAGGGGGAGCTCCTATAATTCACCCCTCCACTTT.

CDR3 sequence reads: CASTRTGEGDYGYTF. CDR3 nucleotide sequence: TGTGCCAGTACCCGGACAGGGGAAGGGGACTATGGCTACACCTTC. The chain links TRBV19 to TRBJ1-2, with 9 bases that match TRBD1. The V segment lost 7 bases and the J segment 3 bases; nucleotides outside the gene matches: 9. In germline, CDR1 is LNHDA, CDR2 SQIVND (reference sequence). CDR3 length: 15 residues.

The chain recombines TRBV13 with TRBJ1-2; D ambiguous. V was cut by 5 bases and J by 2 bases, with 12 bases left in between. The germline V gene has CDR1 PRHDT and CDR2 FYEKMQ (reference sequence). The CDR3 sequence is 14 residues long. This chain's CDR3 is CASSARGRNYGYTF. In nucleotides, the CDR3 is TGTGCCAGCAGCGCCCGGGGAAGGAACTATGGCTACACCTTC.

A note on this clone: One end of the junction varies from germline; a read error may be responsible. The J gene is TRBJ2-4, the V gene TRBV7-7; D perhaps matches TRBD2 (5 bases). This CDR3 comprises 15 residues. Germline CDR1 and CDR2: SSHAT and FNYEAQ (reference sequence). CDR3 nucleotide sequence: TGTGCTAGCAGCTTAGGCGCGGGCAGGCTATACATTCAGTACTTC. As protein: CASSLGAGRLYIQYF.

The chain couples TRBV10-3 to TRBJ2-3, with TRBD2 matching over 14 bases. J lost 2 bases, V lost 1 base, and 8 bases had no gene match. Germline CDR1 is ENHRY and CDR2 is SYGVKD. The CDR3 is 19 residues long. The CDR3 DNA follows: TGTGCCATCAGTGAGTTTGGACTAGCGGGAGGCACTAACACAGATACGCAGTATTTT. It specifies CAISEFGLAGGTNTDTQYF.

The chain joins TRBV7-2 to TRBJ2-1; TRBD1 aligns across 9 bases. J gave up 6 bases and V 2 bases, and 17 bases lay outside the gene matches. Germline V CDR1 and CDR2: SGHTA, FQGNSA. The CDR3 consists of 19 residues. The DNA of the CDR3 is TGTGCCAGCAGCTTATGGGTTGGACAGGGGAACTTTATCCTCAATGAGCAGTTCTTC. It encodes CASSLWVGQGNFILNEQFF.

This clone has a single count. V is TRBV7-2 and J is TRBJ1-1, with D unclear. The V and J ends lost 5 bases and 6 bases respectively, with 7 bases between them. The CDR3 consists of 11 residues. The germline V gene encodes CDR1 SGHTA and CDR2 FQGNSA. The DNA for the CDR3 is TGTGCCAGCAGCCCCCGGTCTGAAGCTTTCTTT. Translated, it gives CASSPRSEAFF. Looking up the rest from reference TRBV7-2 and TRBJ1-1 gives the full variable domain: GAGVSQSPSNKVTEKGKDVELRCDPISGHTALYWYRQSLGQGLEFLIYFQGNSAPDKSGLPSDRFSAERTGGSVSTLTIQRTQQEDSAVYLCASSPRSEAFFGQGTRLTVV.

V and J are TRBV19 and TRBJ1-2, with TRBD1 as a possible D gene (6 bases). Germline loops: CDR1 LNHDA, CDR2 SQIVND (reference sequence). The length of the CDR3 is 14 residues. V lost 5 bases to trimming and J lost 2 bases, with 12 bases between them. CDR3 protein: CASSPTDRNYGYTF. The CDR3, as DNA: TGTGCCAGTAGTCCCACGGACAGAAACTATGGCTACACCTTC. The whole variable domain, filled in from reference TRBV19 and TRBJ1-2, reads DGGITQSPKYLFRKEGQNVTLSCEQNLNHDAMYWYRQDPGQGLRLIYYSQIVNDFQKGDIAEGYSVSREKKESFPLTVTSAQKNPTAFYLCASSPTDRNYGYTFGSGTRLTVV.

This rearrangement joins TRBV2 to TRBJ2-5, with D perhaps TRBD2 (7 bases). CDR3 size: 13 residues. In germline, CDR1 is SNHLY, CDR2 FYNNEI. Trimming stripped 6 bases from V and 4 bases from J, with 12 bases between. The CDR3 protein is CASRGGAGETQYF. The DNA of the CDR3 is TGTGCCAGCAGGGGGGGGGCAGGAGAGACCCAGTACTTC.